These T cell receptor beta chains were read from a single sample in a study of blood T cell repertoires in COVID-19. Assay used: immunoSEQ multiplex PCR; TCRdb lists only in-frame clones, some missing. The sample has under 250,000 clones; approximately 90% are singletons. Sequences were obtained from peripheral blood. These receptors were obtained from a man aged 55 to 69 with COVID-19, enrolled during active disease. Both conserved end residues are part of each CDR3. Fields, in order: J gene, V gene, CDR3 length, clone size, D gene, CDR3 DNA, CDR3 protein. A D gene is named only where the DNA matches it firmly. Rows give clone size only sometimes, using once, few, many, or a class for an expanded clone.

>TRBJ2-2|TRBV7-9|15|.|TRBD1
TGTGCCAGCAGCTCGGACAGGGGGCTTGTCGGGGAGCTGTTTTTT
CASSSDRGLVGELFF
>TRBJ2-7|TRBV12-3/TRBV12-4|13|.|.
TGTGCCAGCAGTTGGACTTCTTCCTACGAGCAGTACTTC
CASSWTSSYEQYF
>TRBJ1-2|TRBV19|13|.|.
TGTGCCAGTACGGGACAAAGAAACTATGGCTACACCTTC
CASTGQRNYGYTF
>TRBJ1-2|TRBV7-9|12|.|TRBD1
TGTGCCAGCAGCCGGGACAGGGGTGGCTACACCTTC
CASSRDRGGYTF
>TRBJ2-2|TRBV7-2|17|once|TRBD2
TGTGCCAGCAGCACGGGACTAGCGGGAGTTGGCACCGGGGAGCTGTTTTTT
CASSTGLAGVGTGELFF
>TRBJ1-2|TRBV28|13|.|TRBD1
TGTGCCAGCAGCCACAGGGGTAACTATGGCTACACCTTC
CASSHRGNYGYTF
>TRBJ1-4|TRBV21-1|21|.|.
TGTGCCAGCAGCAAAGAAGGGAGGGACAGGGGGCTTATCTCGAGAAATGAAAAACTGTTTTTT
CASSKEGRDRGLISRNEKLFF
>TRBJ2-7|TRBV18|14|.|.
TGTGCCAGCTCATATGGGGTAAAGGGGAACGAGCAGTACTTC
CASSYGVKGNEQYF
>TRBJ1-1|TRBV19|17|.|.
TGTGCCAGTAGTATAGGGCGGGGGGAACCTCGAAACACTGAAGCTTTCTTT
CASSIGRGEPRNTEAFF
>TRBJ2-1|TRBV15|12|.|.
TGTGCCACCAGCAGAGGTTATAGTGAGCAGTTCTTC
CATSRGYSEQFF
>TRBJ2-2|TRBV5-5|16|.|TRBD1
TGTGCCAGCAGCTTGCGGGACAGGGGGCCCACCGGGGAGCTGTTTTTT
CASSLRDRGPTGELFF
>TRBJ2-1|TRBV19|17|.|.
TGTGCCAGTAGTATAGTAGTTTGGACAAGCTCCTACAATGAGCAGTTCTTC
CASSIVVWTSSYNEQFF
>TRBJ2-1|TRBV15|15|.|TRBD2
TGTGCCACCAGCAGAGAGGGAGGGTCCTACAATGAGCAGTTCTTC
CATSREGGSYNEQFF
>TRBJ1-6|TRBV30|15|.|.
TGTGCCTGGAGCCTTCTAAACTCCTATAATTCACCCCTCCACTTT
CAWSLLNSYNSPLHF
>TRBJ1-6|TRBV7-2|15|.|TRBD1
TGTGCCAGCAGCTTGGGGACAGGAACTAATTCACCCCTCCACTTT
CASSLGTGTNSPLHF
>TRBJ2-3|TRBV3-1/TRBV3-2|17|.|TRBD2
TGTGCCAGCAGCCCACCCACCGGACTAGCGGGGGGGCCCACGCAGTATTTT
CASSPPTGLAGGPTQYF
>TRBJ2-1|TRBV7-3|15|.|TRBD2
TGTGCCAGCAGCTTAGCAGCGGGAGCTTACAATGAGCAGTTCTTC
CASSLAAGAYNEQFF
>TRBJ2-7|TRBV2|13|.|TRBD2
TGTGCCAGCAACGAGGGAGGGACCTACGAGCAGTACTTC
CASNEGGTYEQYF
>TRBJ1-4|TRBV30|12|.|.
TGTGCCTGGAAGGGAGGCGGGGAGCGGCTGTTTTTT
CAWKGGGERLFF
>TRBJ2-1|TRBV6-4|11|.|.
TGTGCCAGCAGTGATCTCAATGAGCAGTTCTTC
CASSDLNEQFF
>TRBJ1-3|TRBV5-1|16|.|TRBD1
TGCGCCAGCAGCCTTAAGGTGACAGGGGCCGGAAACACCATATATTTT
CASSLKVTGAGNTIYF
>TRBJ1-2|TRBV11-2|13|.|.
TGTGCCAGCAGCCGACAGGCCCTGGGAGGCTACACCTTC
CASSRQALGGYTF
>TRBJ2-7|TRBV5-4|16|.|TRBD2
TGTGCCAGCAGCTTGTCAGCGGGGGGGCTATTCTCCGAGCAGTACTTC
CASSLSAGGLFSEQYF
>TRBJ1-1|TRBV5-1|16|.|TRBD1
TGCGCCAGCAGCTGGAGTGGACAGGGCGGGAACACTGAAGCTTTCTTT
CASSWSGQGGNTEAFF
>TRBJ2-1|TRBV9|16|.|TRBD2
TGTGCCAGCAGCGGTTCTAGCGGGAGGGCCATAAATGAGCAGTTCTTC
CASSGSSGRAINEQFF
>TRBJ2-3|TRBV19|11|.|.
TGTGCCAGTACTGGACTGGATACGCAGTATTTT
CASTGLDTQYF
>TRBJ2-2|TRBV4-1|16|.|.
TGCGCCAGCAGCCAAGATTCGCGGGGCTTCACCGGGGAGCTGTTTTTT
CASSQDSRGFTGELFF
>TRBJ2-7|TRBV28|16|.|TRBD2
TGTGCCAGCAGTCCAGTAGGACTAGCGGGAGACCACGAGCAGTACTTC
CASSPVGLAGDHEQYF
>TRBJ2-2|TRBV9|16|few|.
TGTGCCAGCAGCGTAGGTGGGGGGGCGTACACCGGGGAGCTGTTTTTT
CASSVGGGAYTGELFF
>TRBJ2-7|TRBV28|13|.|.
TGTGCCAGCAGTTTGGGCAGAACCTACGAGCAGTACTTC
CASSLGRTYEQYF
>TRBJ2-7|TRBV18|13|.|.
TGTGCCAGCTCACCAGGCGGCACCTACGAGCAGTACTTC
CASSPGGTYEQYF
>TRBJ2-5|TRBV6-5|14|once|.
TGTGCCAGCAGGTTGAGCGGCCGGCAAGAGACCCAGTACTTC
CASRLSGRQETQYF
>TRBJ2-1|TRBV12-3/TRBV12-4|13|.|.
TGTGCCAGCAGTTCAACAGGGCTAGGGGAGCAGTTCTTC
CASSSTGLGEQFF
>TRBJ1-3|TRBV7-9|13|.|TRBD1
TGTGCCAGCAGCTCTAGGGGGCTAAACACCATATATTTT
CASSSRGLNTIYF
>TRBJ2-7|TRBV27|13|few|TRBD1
TGTGCCAGCAGCCAACAGGGGGCAAACGAGCAGTACTTC
CASSQQGANEQYF
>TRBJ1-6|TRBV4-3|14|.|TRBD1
TGCGCCAGCAGCCAAGAACAGGGGGGGTCACCCCTCCACTTT
CASSQEQGGSPLHF
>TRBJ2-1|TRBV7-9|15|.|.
TGTGCCAGCAGCGCCCGGAGACAGACAAACAATGAGCAGTTCTTC
CASSARRQTNNEQFF
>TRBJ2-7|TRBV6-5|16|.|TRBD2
TGTGCCAGCAGTTATGGAATCCGGGAGGCTACCTACGAGCAGTACTTC
CASSYGIREATYEQYF
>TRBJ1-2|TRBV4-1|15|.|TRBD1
TGCGCCAGCAGCCCGACAGACAGGGCCTTGGAGGGCTACACCTTC
CASSPTDRALEGYTF
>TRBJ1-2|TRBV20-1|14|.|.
TGCAGTGCTAGTACGGGGGGCCCAGGCTGGGGCTACACCTTC
CSASTGGPGWGYTF
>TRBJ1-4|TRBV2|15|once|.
TGTGCCAGCAGCGATCAGGGTGCAACTAATGAAAAACTGTTTTTT
CASSDQGATNEKLFF
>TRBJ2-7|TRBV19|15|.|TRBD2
TGTGCCAGTAGCAGGTTGGGGACTAGCGTTTACGAGCAGTACTTC
CASSRLGTSVYEQYF
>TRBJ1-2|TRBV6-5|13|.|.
TGTGCCAGCAGTTACTCGACAGCGAATGGCTACACCTTC
CASSYSTANGYTF